This T cell receptor beta chain was identified in a study of shared clonotypes between healthy human individuals. About the study: CD4 naive and CD4 memory each took three plates per donor, while CD8 naive took two and CD8 memory one.

To note about this clone: The same CDR3 also results from other DNA sequences found in this sample.

In the naive CD8 group, cells lacked CD45RO and were positively selected for CCR7, so terminally differentiated effector memory CD45RA+ cells were left out. Some clones are missing from TCRdb's copy, which holds only in-frame ones; the method was immunoSEQ multiplex PCR. This table has about 2.1 million clones, around 93% appearing once. V was trimmed by 3 bases and J by 4 bases, leaving 9 bases between them. There are 13 residues in the CDR3. CDR1 and CDR2 from the germline V gene are LNHDA and SQIVND (reference sequence). This chain uses TRBV19 with TRBJ1-1; D not certain. The sample consisted of naive CD8+ T cells from PBMCs. The TCR originated in a man between 18 and 29 years old in good health. Some clones in this sample may be carry-over from other donors' samples. In DNA form, the CDR3 reads TGTGCCAGTAGTATGGGGTCAGGCACTGAAGCTTTCTTT. Its protein is CASSMGSGTEAFF.